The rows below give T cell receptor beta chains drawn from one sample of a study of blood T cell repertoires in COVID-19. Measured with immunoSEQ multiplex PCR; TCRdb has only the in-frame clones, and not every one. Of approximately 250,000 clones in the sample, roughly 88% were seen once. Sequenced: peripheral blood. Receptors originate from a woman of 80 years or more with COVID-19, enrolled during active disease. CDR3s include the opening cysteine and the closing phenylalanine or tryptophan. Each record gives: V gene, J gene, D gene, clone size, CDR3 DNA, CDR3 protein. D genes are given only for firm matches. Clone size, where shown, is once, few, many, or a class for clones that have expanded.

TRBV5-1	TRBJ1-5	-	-	TGCGCCAGCAGCTTGGGCGGGGGAGATCAGCCCCAGCATTTT	CASSLGGGDQPQHF
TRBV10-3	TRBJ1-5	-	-	TGTGGCATTATCACAGTCAGCAATCAGCCCCAGCATTTT	CGIITVSNQPQHF
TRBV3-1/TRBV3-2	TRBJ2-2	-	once	TGTGCCAGCAGCCTCAGGGGCACCGGGGAGCTGTTTTTT	CASSLRGTGELFF
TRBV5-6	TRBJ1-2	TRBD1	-	TGTGCCAGCAGCGGCGCGACAGGGGATATTGGCTACACCTTC	CASSGATGDIGYTF
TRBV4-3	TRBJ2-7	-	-	TGCGCCAGCAGCCACAGCTTGGGGAGGGAGCAGTACTTC	CASSHSLGREQYF
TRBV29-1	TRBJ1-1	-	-	TGCAGCGTTGCTAGGCAGGGAAACACTGAAGCTTTCTTT	CSVARQGNTEAFF
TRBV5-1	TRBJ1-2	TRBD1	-	TGCGCCAGCAGTTATGACAGGGCTTATGGCTACACCTTC	CASSYDRAYGYTF
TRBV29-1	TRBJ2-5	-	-	TGCAGCGTTGTTGATGCCAGAGAGACCCAGTACTTC	CSVVDARETQYF
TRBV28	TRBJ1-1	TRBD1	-	TGTGCCAGCAGTTCCCCGGGACAGGGGACTGAAGCTTTCTTT	CASSSPGQGTEAFF
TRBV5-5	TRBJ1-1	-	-	TGTGCCAGCAGCTCCGCAACAGGGCGGATCGCTGAAGCTTTCTTT	CASSSATGRIAEAFF
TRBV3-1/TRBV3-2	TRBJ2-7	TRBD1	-	TGTGCCAGTACGGGACAGGGACGCTACGAGCAGTACTTC	CASTGQGRYEQYF
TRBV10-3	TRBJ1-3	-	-	TGTGCCATCAGTGAGTCAGGGGTCGGAAACACCATATATTTT	CAISESGVGNTIYF
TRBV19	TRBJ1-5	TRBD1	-	TGTGCCAGTAGCGACAGGGGGAGGGATCAGCCCCAGCATTTT	CASSDRGRDQPQHF
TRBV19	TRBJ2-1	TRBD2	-	TGTGCCAGTAGTATCCTCCGACTAGCGGCCGACAATGAGCAGTTCTTC	CASSILRLAADNEQFF
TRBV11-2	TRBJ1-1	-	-	TGTGCCAGCAGCTCCACTACACTGACAGCTTTCTTT	CASSSTTLTAFF
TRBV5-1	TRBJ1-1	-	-	TGCGCCAGCCGGGACATTATGAACACTGAAGCTTTCTTT	CASRDIMNTEAFF
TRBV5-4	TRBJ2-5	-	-	TGTGCCAGCAGCTTGCCGGAGACCCAGTACTTC	CASSLPETQYF
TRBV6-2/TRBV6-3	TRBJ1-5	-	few	TGTGCCAGCAGTTACTCCCTTTCGCCCCAGCATTTT	CASSYSLSPQHF